The clone carrying this T cell receptor (beta chain) was recorded a few times. What it binds is not known. The sequencing template was cDNA reverse transcribed from extracted RNA. Some clones are missing from TCRdb's copy, which holds only in-frame ones; the method was immunoSEQ multiplex PCR. The sample has approximately 120,000 clones; 40% to 55% are singletons. Trimming removed 8 bases at V and 6 bases at J, with 13 bases between. CDR3 length equals 12 residues. From germline, CDR1 is SEHNR and CDR2 FQNEAQ (reference sequence). The sample originates from a study of CD8+ T cells in alopecia areata. Notes on the study in general: Scalp repertoires also include resident alphabeta T cells from normal skin. For lesional scalp, especially alopecia totalis/universalis, clonality was higher than in normal scalp.

Lesional scalp punch biopsies and peripheral blood came from alopecia areata patients. The sequence was collected from a human donor with alopecia areata. Material for sequencing was NKG2D-low CD8+ T cells sorted from blood. V gene TRBV7-9 combines with J gene TRBJ1-1, with D tentatively TRBD1 (6 bases). The CDR3 region is CASARGGPEAFF. CDR3 in DNA: TGTGCCAGCGCCCGGGGGGGCCCTGAAGCTTTCTTT.